This T cell receptor (beta chain) comes out of a study of blood T cell repertoires in COVID-19. Measured with immunoSEQ multiplex PCR; TCRdb has only the in-frame clones, and not every one. The table shows nearly 90,000 clones, with 88% occurring only once. Germline V gene lookup returns CDR1 LGHNT and CDR2 FRNRAP. V lost 1 base to trimming and J lost 9 bases; unmatched junction nucleotides: 10. The CDR3 extends over 15 amino acids. The specimen was peripheral blood. The V call is TRBV12-5, the J call TRBJ2-7, with 9 bases fitting TRBD1. The source of this sequence is a man between 60 and 70 years old with acute or convalescent COVID-19. The CDR3 DNA follows: TGTGCTAGTGGTTTGGGCCACCAGGGACAGGGAGTGCAGTACTTC. It is translated as CASGLGHQGQGVQYF.